This T cell receptor beta chain appears in the sequencing data of a study of blood T cell repertoires in COVID-19. At the level of the study: For recovered donors of Cohort 3, there were two negative PCRs, clearance, or symptom resolution.

Profiling relied on immunoSEQ multiplex PCR, and the TCRdb table lists in-frame clones only, not all of them. The table lists around 300,000 clones, more than 70% of them singletons. Germline V gene data show CDR1 as MDHEN and CDR2 as SYDVKM. This CDR3 spans 15 amino acids. Trimming shortened V by 6 bases and J by 7 bases, and 18 bases separated the two germline ends. Sequencing was performed on PBMCs or T cells enriched from blood (not recorded which). J is TRBJ1-4 and V is TRBV28, with no clear D. The receptor was derived from an older woman in a cohort exposed to, infected with or recovered from COVID-19 (not recorded which). This CDR3 reads CASSFLSDTGEKLFF. The CDR3 coding sequence is TGTGCCAGCAGCTTTTTGTCCGATACGGGTGAAAAACTGTTTTTT.